The source of this T cell receptor (beta chain) is a study of blood T cells in healthy people across ages. CDR3 length: 15 residues. The V end lost 1 base, the J end lost 1 base, and 9 bases lay between the germline ends. Germline-derived CDR1 and CDR2 are SGHTA and FQGTGA. The authors extracted at least 5 micrograms of total RNA per sample. Alongside a J-beta primer mix, a sample-barcoded 5' primer served in a second PCR lasting about 7 to 12 cycles. The study obtained at least 2.5 million CDR3-containing paired-end reads from every sample. TCRdb independently ran MiXCR on the 5' RACE reads; one entry per CDR3 protein. The sample has approximately 850,000 distinct CDR3 sequences; over 45% are singletons.

V and J are TRBV7-3 and TRBJ2-3; D possibly corresponds to TRBD2 (5 bases). This TCR came from a man aged 25 to 40 in good health. Sequenced: blood. CDR3 DNA sequence: TGTGCCAGCAGCTTAATGGGAGTTGGCACAGATACGCAGTATTTT. This sequence encodes CASSLMGVGTDTQYF.